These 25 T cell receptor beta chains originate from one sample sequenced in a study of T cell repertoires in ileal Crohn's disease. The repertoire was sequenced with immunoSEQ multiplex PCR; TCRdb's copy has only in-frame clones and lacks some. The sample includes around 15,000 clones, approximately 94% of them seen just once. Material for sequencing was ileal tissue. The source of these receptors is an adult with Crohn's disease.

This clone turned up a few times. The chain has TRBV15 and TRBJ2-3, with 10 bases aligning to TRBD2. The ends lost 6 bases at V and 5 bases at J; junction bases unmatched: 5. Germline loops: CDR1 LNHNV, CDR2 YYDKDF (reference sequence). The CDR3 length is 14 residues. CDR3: CATRSGGAGDTQYF. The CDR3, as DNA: TGTGCCACCAGGAGCGGGGGGGCAGGAGATACGCAGTATTTT.

CDR3 nucleotides: TGTGCCAGCAGCTTCAACAGCTACGAGCAGTACTTC. Translation gives CASSFNSYEQYF. The rearrangement uses TRBV7-8 and TRBJ2-7; D gene unclear. Germline CDR1 reads SGHVS; CDR2 reads FQNEAQ. The CDR3 has 12 residues. Trimming stripped 3 bases from V and 3 bases from J, with 6 bases between.

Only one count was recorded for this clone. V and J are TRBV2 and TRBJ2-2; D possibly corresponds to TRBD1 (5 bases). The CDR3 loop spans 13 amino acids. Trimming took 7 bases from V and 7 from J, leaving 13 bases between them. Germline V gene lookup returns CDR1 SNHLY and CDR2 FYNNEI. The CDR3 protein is CASIPDIVGELFF. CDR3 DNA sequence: TGTGCCAGCATCCCGGACATCGTCGGGGAGCTGTTTTTT.

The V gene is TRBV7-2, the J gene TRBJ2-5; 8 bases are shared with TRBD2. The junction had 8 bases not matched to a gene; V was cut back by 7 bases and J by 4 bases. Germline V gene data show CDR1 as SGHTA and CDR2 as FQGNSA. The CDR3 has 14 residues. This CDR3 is CASTSGAGGETQYF. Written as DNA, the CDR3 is TGTGCCAGCACCTCCGGCGCGGGGGGAGAGACCCAGTACTTC.

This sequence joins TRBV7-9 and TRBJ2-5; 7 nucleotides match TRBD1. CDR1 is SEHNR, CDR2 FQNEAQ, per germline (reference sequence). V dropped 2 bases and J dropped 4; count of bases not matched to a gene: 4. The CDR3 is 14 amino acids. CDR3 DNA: TGTGCCAGCAGCTTATTCGGACAGGCAGAGACCCAGTACTTC. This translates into CASSLFGQAETQYF.

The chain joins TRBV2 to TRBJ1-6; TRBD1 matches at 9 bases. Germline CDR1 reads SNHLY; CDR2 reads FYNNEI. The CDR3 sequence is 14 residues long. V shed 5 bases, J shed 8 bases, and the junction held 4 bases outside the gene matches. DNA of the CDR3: TGTGCCAGCAGTAAACAGGGGGCTGATTCACCCCTCCACTTT. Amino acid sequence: CASSKQGADSPLHF.

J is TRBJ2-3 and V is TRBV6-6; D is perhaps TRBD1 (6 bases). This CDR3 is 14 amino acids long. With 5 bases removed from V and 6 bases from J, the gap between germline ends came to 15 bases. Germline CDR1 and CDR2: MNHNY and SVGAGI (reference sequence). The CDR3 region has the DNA TGTGCCAGCAGTCAGGGCTACCAGGGGGATACGCAGTATTTT. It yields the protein CASSQGYQGDTQYF.

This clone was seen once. In DNA form, the CDR3 reads TGTGCCAGCAAGGGACAGGTGAGCTCCTACGAGCAGTACTTC. Amino acid sequence: CASKGQVSSYEQYF. The chain carries TRBV5-8 and TRBJ2-7; TRBD1 agrees at 8 bases. CDR3 length: 14 residues. V lost 6 bases, J lost 0 bases, and 5 bases stayed unmatched. The germline gives CDR1 SGHTS, CDR2 YDEGEE.

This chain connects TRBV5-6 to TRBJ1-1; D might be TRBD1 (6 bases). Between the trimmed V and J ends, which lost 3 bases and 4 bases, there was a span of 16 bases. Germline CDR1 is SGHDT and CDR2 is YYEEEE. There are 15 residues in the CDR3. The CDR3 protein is CASSSTGNVVTEAFF. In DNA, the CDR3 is TGTGCCAGCAGCTCCACAGGGAATGTTGTCACTGAAGCTTTCTTT.

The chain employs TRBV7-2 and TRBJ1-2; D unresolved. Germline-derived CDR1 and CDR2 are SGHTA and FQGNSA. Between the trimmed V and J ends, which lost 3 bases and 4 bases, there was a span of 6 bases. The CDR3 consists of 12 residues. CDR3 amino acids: CASSFDTYGYTF. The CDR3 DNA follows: TGTGCCAGCAGCTTCGACACCTATGGCTACACCTTC.

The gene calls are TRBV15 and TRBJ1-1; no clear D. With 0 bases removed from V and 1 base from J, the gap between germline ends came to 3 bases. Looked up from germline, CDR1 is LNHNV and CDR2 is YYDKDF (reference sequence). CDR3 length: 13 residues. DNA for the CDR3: TGTGCCACCAGCAGAGACAGGAACACTGAAGCTTTCTTT. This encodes CATSRDRNTEAFF.

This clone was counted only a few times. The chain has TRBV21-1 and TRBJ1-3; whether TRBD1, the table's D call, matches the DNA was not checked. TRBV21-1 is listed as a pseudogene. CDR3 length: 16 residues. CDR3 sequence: CASSSISGGSGNTIYF. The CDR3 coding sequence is TGTGCCAGCAGCAGTATCTCAGGGGGCTCTGGAAACACCATATATTTT.

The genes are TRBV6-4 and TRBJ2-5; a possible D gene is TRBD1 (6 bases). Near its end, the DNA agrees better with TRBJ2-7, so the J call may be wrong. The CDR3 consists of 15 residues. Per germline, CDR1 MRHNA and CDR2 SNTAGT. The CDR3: CASSPTGHSSYEQYF. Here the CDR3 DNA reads TGTGCCAGCAGCCCTACAGGGCATAGCTCCTACGAGCAGTACTTC.

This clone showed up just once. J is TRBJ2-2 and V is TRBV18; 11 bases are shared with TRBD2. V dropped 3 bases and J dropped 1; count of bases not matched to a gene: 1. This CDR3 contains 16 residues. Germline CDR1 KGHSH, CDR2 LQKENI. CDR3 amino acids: CASSPGLAGNTGELFF. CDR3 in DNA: TGTGCCAGCTCACCTGGACTAGCGGGGAACACCGGGGAGCTGTTTTTT.

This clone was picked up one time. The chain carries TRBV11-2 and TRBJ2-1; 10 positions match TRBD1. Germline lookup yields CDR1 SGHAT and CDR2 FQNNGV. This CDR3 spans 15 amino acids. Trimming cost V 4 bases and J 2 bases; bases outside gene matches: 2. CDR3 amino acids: CASSWDRGPYNEQFF. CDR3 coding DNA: TGTGCCAGCAGCTGGGACAGGGGCCCCTACAATGAGCAGTTCTTC. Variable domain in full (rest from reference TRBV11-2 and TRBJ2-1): EAGVAQSPRYKIIEKRQSVAFWCNPISGHATLYWYQQILGQGPKLLIQFQNNGVVDDSQLPKDRFSAERLKGVDSTLKIQPAKLEDSAVYLCASSWDRGPYNEQFFGPGTRLTVL.

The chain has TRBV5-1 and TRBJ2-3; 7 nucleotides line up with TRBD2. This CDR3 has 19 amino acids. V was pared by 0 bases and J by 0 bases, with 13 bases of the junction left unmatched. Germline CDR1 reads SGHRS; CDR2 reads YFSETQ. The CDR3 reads CASSLAINGGSSSTDTQYF. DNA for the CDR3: TGCGCCAGCAGCTTGGCTATCAACGGGGGGTCTTCTAGCACAGATACGCAGTATTTT.

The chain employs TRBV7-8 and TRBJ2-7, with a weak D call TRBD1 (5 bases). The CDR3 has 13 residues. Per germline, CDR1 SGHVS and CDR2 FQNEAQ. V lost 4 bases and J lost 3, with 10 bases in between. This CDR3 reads CASSSQRGYEQYF. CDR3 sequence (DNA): TGTGCCAGCAGCTCCCAAAGGGGCTACGAGCAGTACTTC. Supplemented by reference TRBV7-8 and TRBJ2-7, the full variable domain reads GAGVSQSPRYKVAKRGQDVALRCDPISGHVSLFWYQQALGQGPEFLTYFQNEAQLDKSGLPSDRFFAERPEGSVSTLKIQRTQQEDSAVYLCASSSQRGYEQYFGPGTRLTVT.

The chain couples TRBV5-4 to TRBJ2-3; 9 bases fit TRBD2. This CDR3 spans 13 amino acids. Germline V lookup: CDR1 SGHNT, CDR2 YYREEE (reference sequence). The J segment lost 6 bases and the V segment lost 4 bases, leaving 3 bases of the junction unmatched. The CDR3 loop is CASSKTSGDTQYF. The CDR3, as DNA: TGTGCCAGCAGCAAAACTAGCGGGGATACGCAGTATTTT.

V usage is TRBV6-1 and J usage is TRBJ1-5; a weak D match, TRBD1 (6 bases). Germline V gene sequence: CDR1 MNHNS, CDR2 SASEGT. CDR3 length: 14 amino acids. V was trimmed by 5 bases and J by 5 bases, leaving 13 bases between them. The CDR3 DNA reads TGTGCCAGCAGTCGTAGGACAGTTGATCAGCCCCAGCATTTT. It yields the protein CASSRRTVDQPQHF.

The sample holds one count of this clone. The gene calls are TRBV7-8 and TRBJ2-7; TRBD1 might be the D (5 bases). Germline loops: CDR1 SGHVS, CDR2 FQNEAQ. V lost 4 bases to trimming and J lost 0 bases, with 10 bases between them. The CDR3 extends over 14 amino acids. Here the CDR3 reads CASSSQTVSYEQYF. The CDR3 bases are TGTGCCAGCAGCTCCCAGACAGTCTCCTACGAGCAGTACTTC.

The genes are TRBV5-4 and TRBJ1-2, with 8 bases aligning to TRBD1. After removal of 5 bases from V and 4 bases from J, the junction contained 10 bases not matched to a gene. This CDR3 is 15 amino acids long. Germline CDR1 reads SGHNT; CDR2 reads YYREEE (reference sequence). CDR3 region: CASSTIGTGSYGYTF. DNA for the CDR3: TGTGCCAGCAGTACAATCGGGACAGGATCCTATGGCTACACCTTC.

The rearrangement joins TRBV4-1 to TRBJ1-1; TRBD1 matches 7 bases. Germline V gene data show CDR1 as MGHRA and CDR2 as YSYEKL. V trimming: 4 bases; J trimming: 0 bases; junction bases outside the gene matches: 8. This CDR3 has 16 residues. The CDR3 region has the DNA TGCGCCAGCAGCCTCCGACAGGGAGCCTTGAACACTGAAGCTTTCTTT. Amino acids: CASSLRQGALNTEAFF.

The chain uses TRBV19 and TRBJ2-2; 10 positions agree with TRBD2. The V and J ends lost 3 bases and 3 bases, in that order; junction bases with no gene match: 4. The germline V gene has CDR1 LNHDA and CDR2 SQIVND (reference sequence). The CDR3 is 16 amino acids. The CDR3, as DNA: TGTGCCAGTAGTATCTATAGCGGGGGGTACACCGGGGAGCTGTTTTTT. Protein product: CASSIYSGGYTGELFF.

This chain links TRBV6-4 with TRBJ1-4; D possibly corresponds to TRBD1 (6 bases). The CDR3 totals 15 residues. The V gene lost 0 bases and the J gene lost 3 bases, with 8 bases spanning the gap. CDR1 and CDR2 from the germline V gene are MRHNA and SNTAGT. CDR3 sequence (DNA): TGTGCCAGCAGTGACTCGGGGGGGCCTAATGAAAAACTGTTTTTT. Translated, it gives CASSDSGGPNEKLFF.

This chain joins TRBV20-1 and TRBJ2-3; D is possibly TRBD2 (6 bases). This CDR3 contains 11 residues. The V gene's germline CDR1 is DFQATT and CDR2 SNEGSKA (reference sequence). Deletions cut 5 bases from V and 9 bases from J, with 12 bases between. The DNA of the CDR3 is TGCAGTGCTCCCAGGGCGGGGACGCAGTATTTT. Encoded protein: CSAPRAGTQYF.